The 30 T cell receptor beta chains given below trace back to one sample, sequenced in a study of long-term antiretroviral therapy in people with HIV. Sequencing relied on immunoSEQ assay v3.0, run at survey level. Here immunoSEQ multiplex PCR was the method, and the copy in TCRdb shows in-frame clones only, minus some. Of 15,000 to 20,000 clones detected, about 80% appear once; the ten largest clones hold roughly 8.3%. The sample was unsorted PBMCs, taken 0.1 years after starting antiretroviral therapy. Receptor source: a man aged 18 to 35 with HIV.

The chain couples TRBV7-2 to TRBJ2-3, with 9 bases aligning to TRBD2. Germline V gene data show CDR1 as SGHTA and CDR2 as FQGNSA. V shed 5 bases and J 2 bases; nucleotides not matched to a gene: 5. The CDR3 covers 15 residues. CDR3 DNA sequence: TGTGCCAGCAGCCCCCCGGGACTAGCCACAGATACGCAGTATTTT. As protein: CASSPPGLATDTQYF.

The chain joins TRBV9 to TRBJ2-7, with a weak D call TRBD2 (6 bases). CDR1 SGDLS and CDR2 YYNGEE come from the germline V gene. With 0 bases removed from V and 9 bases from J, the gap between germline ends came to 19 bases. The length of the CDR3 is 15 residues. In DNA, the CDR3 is TGTGCCAGCAGCGTAGGCGCGGGGCGCGAGGAAGGGCAGTACTTC. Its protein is CASSVGAGREEGQYF.

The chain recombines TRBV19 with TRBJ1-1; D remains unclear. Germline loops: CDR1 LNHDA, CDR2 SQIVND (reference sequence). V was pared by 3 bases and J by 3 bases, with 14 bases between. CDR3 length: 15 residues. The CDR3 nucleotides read TGTGCCAGTAGTATGCCCACAGTAATCGACACTGAAGCTTTCTTT. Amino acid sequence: CASSMPTVIDTEAFF. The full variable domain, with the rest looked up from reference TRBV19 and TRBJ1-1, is DGGITQSPKYLFRKEGQNVTLSCEQNLNHDAMYWYRQDPGQGLRLIYYSQIVNDFQKGDIAEGYSVSREKKESFPLTVTSAQKNPTAFYLCASSMPTVIDTEAFFGQGTRLTVV.

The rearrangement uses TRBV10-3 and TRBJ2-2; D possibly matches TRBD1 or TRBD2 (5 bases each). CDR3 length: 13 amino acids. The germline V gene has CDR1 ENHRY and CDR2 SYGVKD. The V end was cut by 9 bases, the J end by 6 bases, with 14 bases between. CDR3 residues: CAMAGTAPGELFF. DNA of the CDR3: TGTGCCATGGCCGGGACGGCACCCGGGGAGCTGTTTTTT.

CDR3 nucleotides: TGTGCCAGTAGGGACGGACTAGCGGGAGGGCCCTTTAGGGAGCAGTTCTTC. This gives the protein CASRDGLAGGPFREQFF. The chain is built from TRBV19 and TRBJ2-1; TRBD2 matches 15 bases. Germline values: CDR1 LNHDA, CDR2 SQIVND (reference sequence). CDR3 size: 17 residues. Unmatched junction bases numbered 13, after V lost 6 bases and J lost 10 bases.

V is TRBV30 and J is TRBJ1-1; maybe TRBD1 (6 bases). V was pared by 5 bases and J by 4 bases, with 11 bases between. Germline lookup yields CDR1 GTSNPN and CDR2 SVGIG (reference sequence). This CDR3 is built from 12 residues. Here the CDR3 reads CAWAHRATEAFF. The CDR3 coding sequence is TGTGCCTGGGCGCACAGGGCCACTGAAGCTTTCTTT.

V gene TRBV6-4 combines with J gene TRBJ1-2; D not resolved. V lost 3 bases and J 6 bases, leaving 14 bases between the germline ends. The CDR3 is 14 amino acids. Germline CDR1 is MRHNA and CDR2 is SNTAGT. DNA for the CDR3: TGTGCCAGCAGTGATTTTCCAGCAACTCATGGCTACACCTTC. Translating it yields CASSDFPATHGYTF.

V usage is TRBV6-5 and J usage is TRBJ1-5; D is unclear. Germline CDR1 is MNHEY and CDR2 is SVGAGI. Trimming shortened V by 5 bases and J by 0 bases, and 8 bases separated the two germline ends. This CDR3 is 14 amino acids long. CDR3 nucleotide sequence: TGTGCCAGCAGTCTCATGTATAGCAATCAGCCCCAGCATTTT. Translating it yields CASSLMYSNQPQHF.

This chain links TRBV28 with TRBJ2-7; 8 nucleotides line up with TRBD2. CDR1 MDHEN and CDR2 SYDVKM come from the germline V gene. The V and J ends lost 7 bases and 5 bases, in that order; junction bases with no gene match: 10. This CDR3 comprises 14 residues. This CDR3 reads CASKTPGGGNEQYF. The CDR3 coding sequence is TGTGCCAGCAAGACCCCGGGAGGGGGGAACGAGCAGTACTTC.

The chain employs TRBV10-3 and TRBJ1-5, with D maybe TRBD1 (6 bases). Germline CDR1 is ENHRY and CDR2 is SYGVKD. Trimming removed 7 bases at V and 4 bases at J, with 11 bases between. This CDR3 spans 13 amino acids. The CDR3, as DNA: TGTGCCATCACCGGACAGCCAAATCAGCCCCAGCATTTT. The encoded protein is CAITGQPNQPQHF.

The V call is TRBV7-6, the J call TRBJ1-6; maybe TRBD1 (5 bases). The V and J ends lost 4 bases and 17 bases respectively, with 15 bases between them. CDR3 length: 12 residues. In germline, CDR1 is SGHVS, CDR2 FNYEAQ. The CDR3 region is CASSSPSEGIHF. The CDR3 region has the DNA TGTGCCAGCAGCTCCCCTTCAGAGGGGATCCACTTT.

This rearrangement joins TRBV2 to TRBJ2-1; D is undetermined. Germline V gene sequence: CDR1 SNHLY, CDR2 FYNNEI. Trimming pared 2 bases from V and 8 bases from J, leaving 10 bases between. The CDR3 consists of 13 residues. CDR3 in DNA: TGTGCCAGCAGTGAATGGCCTCACGATGAGCAGTTCTTC. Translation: CASSEWPHDEQFF.

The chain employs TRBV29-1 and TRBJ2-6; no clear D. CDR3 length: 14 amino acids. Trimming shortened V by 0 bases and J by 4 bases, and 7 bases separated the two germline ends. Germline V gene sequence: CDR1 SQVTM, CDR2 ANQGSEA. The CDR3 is CSVEDLEGANVLTF. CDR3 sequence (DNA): TGCAGCGTTGAAGATCTTGAGGGGGCCAACGTCCTGACTTTC.

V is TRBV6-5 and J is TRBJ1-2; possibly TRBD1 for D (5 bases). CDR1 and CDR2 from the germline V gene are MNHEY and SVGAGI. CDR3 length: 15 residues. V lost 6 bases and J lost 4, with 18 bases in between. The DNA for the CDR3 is TGTGCCAGCAGCGTACAGACCGGGACCGTCTATGGCTACACCTTC. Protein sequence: CASSVQTGTVYGYTF.

The CDR3, as DNA: TGTGCCAGCAGCTTAGGTGTGGGTCCCTACAATGAGCAGTTCTTC. As protein: CASSLGVGPYNEQFF. The J gene is TRBJ2-1, the V gene TRBV13, with D unresolved. Germline V lookup: CDR1 PRHDT, CDR2 FYEKMQ (reference sequence). The CDR3 covers 15 residues. Trimming cost V 0 bases and J 2 bases, with 8 bases left between them. Together with reference TRBV13 and TRBJ2-1, the CDR3 gives the full variable domain: AAGVIQSPRHLIKEKRETATLKCYPIPRHDTVYWYQQGPGQDPQFLISFYEKMQSDKGSIPDRFSAQQFSDYHSELNMSSLELGDSALYFCASSLGVGPYNEQFFGPGTRLTVL.

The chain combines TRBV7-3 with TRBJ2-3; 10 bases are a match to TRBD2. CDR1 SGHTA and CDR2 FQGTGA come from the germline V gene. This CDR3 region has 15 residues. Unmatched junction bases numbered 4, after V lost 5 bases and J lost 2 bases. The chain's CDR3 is CASSPGLADTDTQYF. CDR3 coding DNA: TGTGCCAGCAGCCCAGGACTAGCGGACACAGATACGCAGTATTTT.

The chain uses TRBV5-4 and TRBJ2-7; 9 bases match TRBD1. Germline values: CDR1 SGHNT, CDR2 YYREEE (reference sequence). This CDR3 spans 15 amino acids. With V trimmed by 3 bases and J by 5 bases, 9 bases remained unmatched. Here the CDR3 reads CASSSIPGTGHEQYF. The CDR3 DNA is TGTGCCAGCAGCTCCATCCCCGGGACAGGGCACGAGCAGTACTTC.

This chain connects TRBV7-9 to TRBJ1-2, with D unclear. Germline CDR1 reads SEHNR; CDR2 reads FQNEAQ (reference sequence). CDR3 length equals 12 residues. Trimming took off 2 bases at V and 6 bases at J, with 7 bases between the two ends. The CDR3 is CASSLSANGYTF. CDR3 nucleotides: TGTGCCAGCAGCTTATCCGCCAATGGCTACACCTTC.

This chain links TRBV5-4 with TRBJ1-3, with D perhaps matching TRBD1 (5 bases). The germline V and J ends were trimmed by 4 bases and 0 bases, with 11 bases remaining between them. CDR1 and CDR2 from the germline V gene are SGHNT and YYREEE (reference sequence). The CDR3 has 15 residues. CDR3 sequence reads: CASSADRASGNTIYF. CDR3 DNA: TGTGCCAGCAGCGCTGACAGAGCCTCTGGAAACACCATATATTTT.

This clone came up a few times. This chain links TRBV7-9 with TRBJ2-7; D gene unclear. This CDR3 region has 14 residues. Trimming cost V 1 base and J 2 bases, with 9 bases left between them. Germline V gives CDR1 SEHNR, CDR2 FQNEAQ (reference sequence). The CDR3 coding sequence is TGTGCCAGCAGCTTAGTGGACCGCACCTACGAGCAGTACTTC. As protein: CASSLVDRTYEQYF.

The CDR3 is CASSRGNSGNTIYF. CDR3 in DNA: TGTGCCAGTAGTAGGGGAAACTCTGGAAACACCATATATTTT. The J gene is TRBJ1-3, the V gene TRBV19; no clear D gene. CDR1 LNHDA and CDR2 SQIVND come from the germline V gene (reference sequence). V lost 4 bases and J lost 0, with 7 bases in between. The CDR3 extends over 14 amino acids.

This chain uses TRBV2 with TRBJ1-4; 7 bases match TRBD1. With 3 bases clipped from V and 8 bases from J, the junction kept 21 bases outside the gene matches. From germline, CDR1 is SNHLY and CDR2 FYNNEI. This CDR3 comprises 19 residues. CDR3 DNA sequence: TGTGCCAGCAGTGATACTTGGGGCGAGTTGGGACAGTCTCTAGAAAAACTGTTTTTT. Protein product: CASSDTWGELGQSLEKLFF. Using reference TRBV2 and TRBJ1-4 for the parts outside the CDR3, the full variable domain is EPEVTQTPSHQVTQMGQEVILRCVPISNHLYFYWYRQILGQKVEFLVSFYNNEISEKSEIFDDQFSVERPDGSNFTLKIRSTKLEDSAMYFCASSDTWGELGQSLEKLFFGSGTQLSVL.

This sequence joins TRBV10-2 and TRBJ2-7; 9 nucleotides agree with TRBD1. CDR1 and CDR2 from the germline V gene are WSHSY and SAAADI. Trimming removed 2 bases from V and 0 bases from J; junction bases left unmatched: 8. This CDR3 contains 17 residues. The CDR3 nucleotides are TGCGCCAGCAGTGAGATAGGACAGGGGACCACCTCCTACGAGCAGTACTTC. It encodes CASSEIGQGTTSYEQYF.

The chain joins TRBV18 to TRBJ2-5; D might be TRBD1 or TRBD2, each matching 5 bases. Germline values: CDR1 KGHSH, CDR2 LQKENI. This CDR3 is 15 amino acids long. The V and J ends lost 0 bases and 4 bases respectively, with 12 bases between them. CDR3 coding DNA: TGTGCCAGCTCACCACCGAGCCGGGGCGGAGAGACCCAGTACTTC. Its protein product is CASSPPSRGGETQYF.

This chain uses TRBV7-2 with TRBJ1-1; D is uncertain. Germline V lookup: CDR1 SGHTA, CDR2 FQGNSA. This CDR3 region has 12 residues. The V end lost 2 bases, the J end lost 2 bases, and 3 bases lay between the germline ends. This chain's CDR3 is CASSLLNTEAFF. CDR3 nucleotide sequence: TGTGCCAGCAGCTTACTCAACACTGAAGCTTTCTTT.

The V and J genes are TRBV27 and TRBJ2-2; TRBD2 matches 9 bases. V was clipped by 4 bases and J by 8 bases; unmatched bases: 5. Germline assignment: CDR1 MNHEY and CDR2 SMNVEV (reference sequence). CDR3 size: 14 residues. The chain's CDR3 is CASSSLAGAGELFF. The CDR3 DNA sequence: TGTGCCAGCAGTTCCTTAGCGGGAGCAGGGGAGCTGTTTTTT.

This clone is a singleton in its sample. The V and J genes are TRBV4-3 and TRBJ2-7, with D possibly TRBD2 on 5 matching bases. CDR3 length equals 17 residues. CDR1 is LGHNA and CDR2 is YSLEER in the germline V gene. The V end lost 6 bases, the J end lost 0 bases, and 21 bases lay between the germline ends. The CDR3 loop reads CASSRNHLRESSYEQYF. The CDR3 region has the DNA TGCGCCAGCAGTCGAAACCACCTTCGGGAAAGCTCCTACGAGCAGTACTTC.

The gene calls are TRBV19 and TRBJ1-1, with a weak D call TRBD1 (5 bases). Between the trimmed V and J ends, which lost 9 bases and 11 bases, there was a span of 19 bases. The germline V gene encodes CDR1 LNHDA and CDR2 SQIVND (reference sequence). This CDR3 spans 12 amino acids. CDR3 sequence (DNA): TGTGCCAGCACCGCCGGGGCCTTCCATGCTTTCTTT. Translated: CASTAGAFHAFF. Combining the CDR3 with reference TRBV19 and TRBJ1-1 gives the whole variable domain DGGITQSPKYLFRKEGQNVTLSCEQNLNHDAMYWYRQDPGQGLRLIYYSQIVNDFQKGDIAEGYSVSREKKESFPLTVTSAQKNPTAFYLCASTAGAFHAFFGQGTRLTVV.

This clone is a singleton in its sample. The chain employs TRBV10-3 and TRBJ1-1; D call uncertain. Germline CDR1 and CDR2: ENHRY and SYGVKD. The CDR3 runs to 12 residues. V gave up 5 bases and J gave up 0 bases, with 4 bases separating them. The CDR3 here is CAISPVNTEAFF. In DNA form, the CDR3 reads TGTGCCATCAGTCCGGTGAACACTGAAGCTTTCTTT.

The CDR3 sequence is CASSLGGGLNTEAFF. The CDR3 nucleotides are TGTGCCAGCAGCTTAGGCGGGGGATTGAACACTGAAGCTTTCTTT. The V gene is TRBV7-9, the J gene TRBJ1-1; D may be TRBD1 (5 bases). The germline V and J ends were trimmed by 1 base and 0 bases, with 9 bases remaining between them. This CDR3 region has 15 residues. Germline CDR1 and CDR2: SEHNR and FQNEAQ (reference sequence).